This TCR beta chain was sequenced in a study of CD4+ T cells in melanoma. Study-level points and caveats: Diverse differentiation states were reported for melanoma neoantigen-specific CD4+ T cells. CD8+ T cell, macrophage and B cell function reportedly correlated with neoantigen-specific CD4+ T cells.

As regards this clone: Its antigen is as yet unknown.

Some clones are missing from TCRdb's copy, which holds only in-frame ones; the method was immunoSEQ multiplex PCR. The sample lists around 100,000 clones; around 93% were seen once. Germline CDR1 KGHSH, CDR2 LQKENI. Trimming at V came to 3 bases and at J to 5 bases, leaving 12 bases not matched to a gene. This CDR3 is built from 16 residues. The sample comprised peripheral blood. The chain combines TRBV18 with TRBJ2-5; 7 nucleotides agree with TRBD1. The TCR sequence derives from a human donor with melanoma. CDR3 amino acids: CASSPVGSTRGETQYF. CDR3 DNA: TGTGCCAGCTCACCCGTCGGTTCGACCAGGGGGGAGACCCAGTACTTC.